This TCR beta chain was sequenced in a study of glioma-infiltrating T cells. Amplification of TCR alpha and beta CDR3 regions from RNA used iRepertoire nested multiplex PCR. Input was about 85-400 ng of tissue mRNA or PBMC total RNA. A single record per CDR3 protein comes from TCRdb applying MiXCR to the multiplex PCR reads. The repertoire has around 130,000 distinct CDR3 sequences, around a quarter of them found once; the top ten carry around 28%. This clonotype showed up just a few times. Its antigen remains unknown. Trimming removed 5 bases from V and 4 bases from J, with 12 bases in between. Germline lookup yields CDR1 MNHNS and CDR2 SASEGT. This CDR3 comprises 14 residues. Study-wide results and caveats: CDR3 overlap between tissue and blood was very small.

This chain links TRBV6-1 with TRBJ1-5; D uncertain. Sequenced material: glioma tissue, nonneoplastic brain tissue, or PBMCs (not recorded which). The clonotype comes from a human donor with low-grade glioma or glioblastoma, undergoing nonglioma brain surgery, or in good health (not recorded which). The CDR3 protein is CASSSPLWNQPQHF. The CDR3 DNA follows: TGTGCCAGCAGTTCCCCCCTCTGGAATCAGCCCCAGCATTTT.